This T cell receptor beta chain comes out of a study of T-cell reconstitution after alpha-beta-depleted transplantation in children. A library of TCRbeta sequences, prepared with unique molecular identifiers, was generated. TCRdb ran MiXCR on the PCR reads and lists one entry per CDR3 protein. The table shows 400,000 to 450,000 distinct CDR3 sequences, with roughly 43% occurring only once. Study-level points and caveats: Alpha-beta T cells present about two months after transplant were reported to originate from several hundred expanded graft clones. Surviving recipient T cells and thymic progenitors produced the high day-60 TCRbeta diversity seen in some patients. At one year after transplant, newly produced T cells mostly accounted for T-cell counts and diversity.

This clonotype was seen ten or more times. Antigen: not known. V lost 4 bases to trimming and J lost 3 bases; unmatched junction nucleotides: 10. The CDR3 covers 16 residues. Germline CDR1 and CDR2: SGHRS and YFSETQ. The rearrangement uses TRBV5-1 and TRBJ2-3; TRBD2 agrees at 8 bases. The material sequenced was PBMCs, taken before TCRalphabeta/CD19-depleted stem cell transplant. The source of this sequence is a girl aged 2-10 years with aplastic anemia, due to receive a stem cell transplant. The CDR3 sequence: CASSGDGTSFTDTQYF. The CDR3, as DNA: TGCGCCAGCAGCGGGGACGGGACTAGTTTTACAGATACGCAGTATTTT.